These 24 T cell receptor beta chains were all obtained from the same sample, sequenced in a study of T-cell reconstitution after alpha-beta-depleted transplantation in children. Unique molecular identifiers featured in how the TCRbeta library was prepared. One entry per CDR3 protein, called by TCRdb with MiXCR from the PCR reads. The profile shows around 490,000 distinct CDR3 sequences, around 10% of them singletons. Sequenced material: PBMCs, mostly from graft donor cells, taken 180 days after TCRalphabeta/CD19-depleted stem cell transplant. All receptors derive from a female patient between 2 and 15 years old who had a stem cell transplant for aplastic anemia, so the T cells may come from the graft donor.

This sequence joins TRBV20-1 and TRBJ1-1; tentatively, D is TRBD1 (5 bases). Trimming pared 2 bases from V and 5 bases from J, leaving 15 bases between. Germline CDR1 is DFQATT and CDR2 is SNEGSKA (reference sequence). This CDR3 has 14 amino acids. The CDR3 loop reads CSARPHAGGTEAFF. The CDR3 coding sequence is TGCAGTGCTAGACCACACGCCGGGGGGACTGAAGCTTTCTTT.

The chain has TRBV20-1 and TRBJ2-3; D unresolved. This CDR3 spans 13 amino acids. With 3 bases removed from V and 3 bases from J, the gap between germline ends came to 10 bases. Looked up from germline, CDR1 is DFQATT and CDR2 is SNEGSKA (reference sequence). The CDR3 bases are TGCAGTGCTAGGGGAAGCGCAACAGATACGCAGTATTTT. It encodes CSARGSATDTQYF.

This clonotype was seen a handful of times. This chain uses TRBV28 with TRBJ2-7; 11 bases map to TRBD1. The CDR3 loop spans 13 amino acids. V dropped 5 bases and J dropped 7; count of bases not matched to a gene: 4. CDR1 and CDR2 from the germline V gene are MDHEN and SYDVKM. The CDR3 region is CASSRTGGAEQYF. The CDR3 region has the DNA TGTGCCAGCAGTCGGACAGGGGGCGCAGAGCAGTACTTC.

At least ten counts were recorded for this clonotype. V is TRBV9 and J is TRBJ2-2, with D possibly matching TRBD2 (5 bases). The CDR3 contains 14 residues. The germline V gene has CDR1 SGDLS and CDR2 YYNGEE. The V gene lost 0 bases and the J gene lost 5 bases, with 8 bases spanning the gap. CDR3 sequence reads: CASSVAEGTGELFF. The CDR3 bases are TGTGCCAGCAGCGTAGCTGAGGGAACCGGGGAGCTGTTTTTT. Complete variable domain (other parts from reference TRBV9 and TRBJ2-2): DSGVTQTPKHLITATGQRVTLRCSPRSGDLSVYWYQQSLDQGLQFLIQYYNGEERAKGNILERFSAQQFPDLHSELNLSSLELGDSALYFCASSVAEGTGELFFGEGSRLTVL.

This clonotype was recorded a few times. CDR3: CASSWTVTGELFF. CDR3 DNA: TGTGCCAGCAGTTGGACGGTCACCGGGGAGCTGTTTTTT. The V and J genes are TRBV6-2 or TRBV6-3 and TRBJ2-2; D not resolved. The CDR3 contains 13 residues. Trimming cost V 4 bases and J 4 bases, with 7 bases left between them. From germline, CDR1 is MNHEY and CDR2 SVGEGT.

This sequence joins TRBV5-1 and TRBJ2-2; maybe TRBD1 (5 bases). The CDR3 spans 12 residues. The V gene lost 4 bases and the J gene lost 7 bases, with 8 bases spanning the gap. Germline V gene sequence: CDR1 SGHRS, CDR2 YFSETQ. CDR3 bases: TGCGCCAGCAGCGTAGACAGCGGGGAGCTGTTTTTT. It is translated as CASSVDSGELFF.

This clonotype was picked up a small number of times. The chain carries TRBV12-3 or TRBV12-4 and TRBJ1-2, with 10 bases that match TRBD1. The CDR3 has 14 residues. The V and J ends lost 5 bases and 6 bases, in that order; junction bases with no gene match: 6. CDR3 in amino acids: CASSPLGQGNGYTF. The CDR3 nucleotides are TGTGCCAGCAGTCCTCTGGGACAGGGGAATGGCTACACCTTC.

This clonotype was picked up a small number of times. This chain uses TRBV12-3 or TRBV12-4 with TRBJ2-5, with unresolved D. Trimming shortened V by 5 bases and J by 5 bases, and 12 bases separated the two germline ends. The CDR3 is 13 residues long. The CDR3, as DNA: TGTGCCAGCAGTGGTTTGGTTCTGGAGACCCAGTACTTC. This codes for CASSGLVLETQYF.

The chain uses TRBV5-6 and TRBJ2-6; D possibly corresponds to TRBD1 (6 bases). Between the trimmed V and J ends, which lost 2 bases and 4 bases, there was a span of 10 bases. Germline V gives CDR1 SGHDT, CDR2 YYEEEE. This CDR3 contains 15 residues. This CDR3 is CASSLDGTGANVLTF. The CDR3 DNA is TGTGCCAGCAGCTTAGACGGGACAGGGGCCAACGTCCTGACTTTC.

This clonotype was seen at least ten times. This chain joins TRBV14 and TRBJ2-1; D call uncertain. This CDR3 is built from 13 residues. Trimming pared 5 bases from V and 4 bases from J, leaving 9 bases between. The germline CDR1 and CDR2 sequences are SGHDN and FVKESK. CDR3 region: CASSFVPYNEQFF. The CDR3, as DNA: TGTGCCAGCAGCTTTGTTCCGTACAATGAGCAGTTCTTC.

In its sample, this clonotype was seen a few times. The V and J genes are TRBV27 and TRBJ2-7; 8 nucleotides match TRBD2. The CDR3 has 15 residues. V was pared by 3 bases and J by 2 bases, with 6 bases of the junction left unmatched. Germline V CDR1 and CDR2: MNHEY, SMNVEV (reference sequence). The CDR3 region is CASSFTSGYAYEQYF. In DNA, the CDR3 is TGTGCCAGCAGTTTTACTAGCGGTTATGCCTACGAGCAGTACTTC.

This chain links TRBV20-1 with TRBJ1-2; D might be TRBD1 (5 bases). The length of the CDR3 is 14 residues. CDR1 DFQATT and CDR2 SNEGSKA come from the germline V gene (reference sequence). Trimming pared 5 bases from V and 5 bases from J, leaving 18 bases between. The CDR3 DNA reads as TGCAGTGCTGGAGGGGTGGCAGCAAGATATGGCTACACCTTC. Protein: CSAGGVAARYGYTF.

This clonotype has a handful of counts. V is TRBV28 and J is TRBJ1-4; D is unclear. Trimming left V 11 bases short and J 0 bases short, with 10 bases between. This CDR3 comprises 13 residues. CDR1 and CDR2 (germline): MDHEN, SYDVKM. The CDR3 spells CAGPRSTNEKLFF. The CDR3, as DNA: TGTGCCGGCCCGCGATCAACTAATGAAAAACTGTTTTTT.

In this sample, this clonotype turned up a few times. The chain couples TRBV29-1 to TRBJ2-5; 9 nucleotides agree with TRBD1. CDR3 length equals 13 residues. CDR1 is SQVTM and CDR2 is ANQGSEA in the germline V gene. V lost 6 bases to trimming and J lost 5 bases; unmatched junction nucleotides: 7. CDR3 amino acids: CSVFTGGQETQYF. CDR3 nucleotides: TGCAGCGTCTTTACAGGGGGCCAGGAGACCCAGTACTTC.

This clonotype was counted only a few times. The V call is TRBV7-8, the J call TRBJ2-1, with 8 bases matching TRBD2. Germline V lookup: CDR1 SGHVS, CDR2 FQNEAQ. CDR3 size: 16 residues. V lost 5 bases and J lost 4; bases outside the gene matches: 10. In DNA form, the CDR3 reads TGTGCCAGCAGCGGTGGTGTAGCGGGGTCTTACAATGAGCAGTTCTTC. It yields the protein CASSGGVAGSYNEQFF. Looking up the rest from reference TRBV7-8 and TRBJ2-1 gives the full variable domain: GAGVSQSPRYKVAKRGQDVALRCDPISGHVSLFWYQQALGQGPEFLTYFQNEAQLDKSGLPSDRFFAERPEGSVSTLKIQRTQQEDSAVYLCASSGGVAGSYNEQFFGPGTRLTVL.

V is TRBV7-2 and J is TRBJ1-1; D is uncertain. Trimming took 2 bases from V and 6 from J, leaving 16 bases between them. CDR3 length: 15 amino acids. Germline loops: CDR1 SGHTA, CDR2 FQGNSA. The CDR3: CASSLTISEVSEAFF. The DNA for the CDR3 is TGTGCCAGCAGCTTAACAATAAGCGAGGTCTCTGAAGCTTTCTTT.

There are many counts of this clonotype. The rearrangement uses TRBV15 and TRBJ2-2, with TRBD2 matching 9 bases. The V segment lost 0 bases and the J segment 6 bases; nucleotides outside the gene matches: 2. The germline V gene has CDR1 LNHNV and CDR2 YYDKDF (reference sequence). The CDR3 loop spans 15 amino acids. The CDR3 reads CATSRDLAGPGELFF. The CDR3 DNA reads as TGTGCCACCAGCAGAGATCTAGCGGGACCCGGGGAGCTGTTTTTT.

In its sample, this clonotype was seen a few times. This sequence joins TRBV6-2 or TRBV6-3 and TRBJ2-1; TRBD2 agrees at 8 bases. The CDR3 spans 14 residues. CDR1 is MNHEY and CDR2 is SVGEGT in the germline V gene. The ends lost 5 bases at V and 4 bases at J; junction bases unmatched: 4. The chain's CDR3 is CASSPGRGYNEQFF. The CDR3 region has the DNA TGTGCCAGCAGTCCCGGGAGGGGTTACAATGAGCAGTTCTTC.

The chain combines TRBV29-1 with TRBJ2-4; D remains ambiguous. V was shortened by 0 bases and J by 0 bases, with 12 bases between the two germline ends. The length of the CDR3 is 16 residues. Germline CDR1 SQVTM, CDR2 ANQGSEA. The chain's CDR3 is CSVEDYGMGAKNIQYF. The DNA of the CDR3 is TGCAGCGTTGAAGATTATGGGATGGGAGCCAAAAACATTCAGTACTTC.

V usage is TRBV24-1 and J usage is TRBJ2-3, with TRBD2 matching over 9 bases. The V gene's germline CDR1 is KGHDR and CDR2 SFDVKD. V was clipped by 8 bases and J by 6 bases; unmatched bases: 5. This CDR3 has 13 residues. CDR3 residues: CATKASGTDTQYF. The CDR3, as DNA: TGTGCCACCAAGGCTAGCGGGACGGATACGCAGTATTTT.

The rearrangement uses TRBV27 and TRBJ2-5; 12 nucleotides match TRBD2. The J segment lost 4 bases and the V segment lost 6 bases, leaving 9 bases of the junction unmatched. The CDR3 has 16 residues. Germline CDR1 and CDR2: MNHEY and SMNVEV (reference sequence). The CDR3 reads CASRANPGLAGETQYF. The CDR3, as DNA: TGTGCCAGCAGGGCCAACCCGGGACTAGCGGGAGAGACCCAGTACTTC.

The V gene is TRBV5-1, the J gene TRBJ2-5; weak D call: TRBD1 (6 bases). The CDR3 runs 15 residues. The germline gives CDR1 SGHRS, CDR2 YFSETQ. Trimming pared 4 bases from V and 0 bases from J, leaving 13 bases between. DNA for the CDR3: TGCGCCAGCAGCCCGATGGGACACAACCAAGAGACCCAGTACTTC. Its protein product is CASSPMGHNQETQYF.

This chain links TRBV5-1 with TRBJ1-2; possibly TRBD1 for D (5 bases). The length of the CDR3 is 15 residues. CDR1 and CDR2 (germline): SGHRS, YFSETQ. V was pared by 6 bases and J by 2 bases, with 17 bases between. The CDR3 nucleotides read TGCGCCAGCACCCCGACGTGGGGCAGGAACTATGGCTACACCTTC. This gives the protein CASTPTWGRNYGYTF.

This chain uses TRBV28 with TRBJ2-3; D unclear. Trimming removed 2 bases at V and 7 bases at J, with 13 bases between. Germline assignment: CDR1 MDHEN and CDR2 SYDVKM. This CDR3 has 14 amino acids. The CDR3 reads CASSLRLVKHTQYF. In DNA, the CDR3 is TGTGCCAGCAGTTTACGGCTAGTCAAACATACGCAGTATTTT. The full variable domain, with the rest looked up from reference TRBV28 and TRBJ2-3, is DVKVTQSSRYLVKRTGEKVFLECVQDMDHENMFWYRQDPGLGLRLIYFSYDVKMKEKGDIPEGYSVSREKKERFSLILESASTNQTSMYLCASSLRLVKHTQYFGPGTRLTVL.